What follows is one TCR beta chain and its context. This sample is part of a study of blood T cell repertoires in COVID-19. Only in-frame clones appear in the TCRdb table, and some are missing; sequencing was by immunoSEQ multiplex PCR. There are about 360,000 clones in the sample; about 83% occur only once, and approximately 3% lies in the top ten. Germline CDR1 reads SGHRS; CDR2 reads YFSETQ. CDR3 length: 16 amino acids. Trimming removed 2 bases from V and 9 bases from J; junction bases left unmatched: 10. This TCR derives from a man aged 30 to 45 with active or convalescent COVID-19. The material sequenced was peripheral blood. The chain is built from TRBV5-1 and TRBJ2-1, with 11 bases matching TRBD2. CDR3 sequence: CASSFVLAGGGSEQFF. The CDR3 DNA reads as TGCGCCAGCAGCTTCGTTCTAGCGGGGGGTGGTAGTGAGCAGTTCTTC. The full variable domain, with the rest looked up from reference TRBV5-1 and TRBJ2-1, is KAGVTQTPRYLIKTRGQQVTLSCSPISGHRSVSWYQQTPGQGLQFLFEYFSETQRNKGNFPGRFSGRQFSNSRSEMNVSTLELGDSALYLCASSFVLAGGGSEQFFGPGTRLTVL.